This T cell receptor beta chain was found in a study of OX40 agonist ivuxolimab in advanced cancers. As for the study in general: Hepatocellular carcinoma, melanoma, renal cell or head and neck cancer occurred in dose-escalation patients. Whole-study findings and limits: At doses 0.1 to 3.0 mg/kg, CD4+ and CD8+ clones expanded. CD8+ T cells averaged more expanded clones than CD4+.

Sequencing was performed with immunoSEQ multiplex PCR; in TCRdb, only in-frame clones are kept and a portion is missing. The sample includes some 65,000 clones, roughly 73% seen only once; the top ten take over 1.5%. The sampling schedule covered blood at baseline, cycle 4 day 1, and cycle 7 day 1. This clone occurred once. Its antigen is unknown. The CDR3 spans 18 residues. The V and J ends lost 1 base and 6 bases, in that order; junction bases with no gene match: 14. Germline values: CDR1 SGHAT, CDR2 FQNNGV. The origin of this receptor is an adult with an advanced solid tumor such as melanoma, head and neck, liver or kidney cancer. The chain recombines TRBV11-2 with TRBJ2-5, with TRBD2 identical over 10 bases. Sample: CD4+ or CD8+ T cells sorted from blood, taken in a trial of the OX40 agonist ivuxolimab. Here the CDR3 reads CASSLGLAGDYGRQTQYF. The CDR3 DNA reads as TGTGCCAGCAGCTTAGGCCTAGCGGGAGATTATGGTAGACAGACCCAGTACTTC.